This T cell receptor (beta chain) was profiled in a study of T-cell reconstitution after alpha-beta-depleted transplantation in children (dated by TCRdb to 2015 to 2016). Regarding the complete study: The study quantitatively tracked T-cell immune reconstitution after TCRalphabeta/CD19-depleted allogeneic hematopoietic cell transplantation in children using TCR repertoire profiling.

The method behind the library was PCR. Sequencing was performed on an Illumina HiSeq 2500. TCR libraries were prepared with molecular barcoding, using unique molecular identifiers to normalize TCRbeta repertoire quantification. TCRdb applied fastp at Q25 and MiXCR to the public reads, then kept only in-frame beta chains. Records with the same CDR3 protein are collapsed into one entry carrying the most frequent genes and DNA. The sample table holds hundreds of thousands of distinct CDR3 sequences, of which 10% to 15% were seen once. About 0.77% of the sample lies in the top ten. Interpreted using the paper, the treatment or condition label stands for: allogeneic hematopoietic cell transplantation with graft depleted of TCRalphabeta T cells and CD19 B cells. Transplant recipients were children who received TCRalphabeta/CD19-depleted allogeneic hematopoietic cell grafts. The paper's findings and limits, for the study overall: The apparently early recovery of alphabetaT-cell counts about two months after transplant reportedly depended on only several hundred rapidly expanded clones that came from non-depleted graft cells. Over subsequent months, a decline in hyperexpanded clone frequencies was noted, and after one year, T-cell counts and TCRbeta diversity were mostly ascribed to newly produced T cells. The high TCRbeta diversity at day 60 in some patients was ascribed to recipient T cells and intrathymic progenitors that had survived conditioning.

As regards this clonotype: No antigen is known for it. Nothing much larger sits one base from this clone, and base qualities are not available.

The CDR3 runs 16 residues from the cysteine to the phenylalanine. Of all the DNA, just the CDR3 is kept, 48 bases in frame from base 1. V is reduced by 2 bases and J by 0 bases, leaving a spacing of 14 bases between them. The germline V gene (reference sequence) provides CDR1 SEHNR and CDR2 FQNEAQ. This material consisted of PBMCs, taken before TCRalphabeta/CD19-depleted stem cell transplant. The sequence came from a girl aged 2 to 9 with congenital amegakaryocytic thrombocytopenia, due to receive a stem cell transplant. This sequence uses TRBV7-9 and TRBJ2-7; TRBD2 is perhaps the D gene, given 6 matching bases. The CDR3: CASSLLLGGNSYEQYF. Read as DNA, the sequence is TGTGCCAGCAGCTTACTTCTCGGGGGAAACTCCTACGAGCAGTACTTC.